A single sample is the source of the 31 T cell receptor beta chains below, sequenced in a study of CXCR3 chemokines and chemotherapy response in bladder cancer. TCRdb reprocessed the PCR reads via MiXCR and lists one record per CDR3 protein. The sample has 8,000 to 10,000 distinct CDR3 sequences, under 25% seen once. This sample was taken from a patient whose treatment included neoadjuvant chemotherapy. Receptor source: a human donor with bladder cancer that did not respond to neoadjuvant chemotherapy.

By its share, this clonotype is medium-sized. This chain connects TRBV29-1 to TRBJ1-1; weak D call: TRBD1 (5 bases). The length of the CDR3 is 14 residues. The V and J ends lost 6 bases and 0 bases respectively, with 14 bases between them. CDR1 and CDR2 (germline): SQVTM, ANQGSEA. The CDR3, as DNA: TGCAGCGTCCCCGGGGAAGGGGTGAACACTGAAGCTTTCTTT. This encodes CSVPGEGVNTEAFF.

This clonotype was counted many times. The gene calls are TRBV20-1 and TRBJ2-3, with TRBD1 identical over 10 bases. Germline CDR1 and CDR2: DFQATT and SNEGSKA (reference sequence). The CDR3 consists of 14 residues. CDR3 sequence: CSSTGQGGRDTQYF. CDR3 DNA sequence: TGCAGCAGCACCGGACAGGGGGGAAGAGATACGCAGTATTTT.

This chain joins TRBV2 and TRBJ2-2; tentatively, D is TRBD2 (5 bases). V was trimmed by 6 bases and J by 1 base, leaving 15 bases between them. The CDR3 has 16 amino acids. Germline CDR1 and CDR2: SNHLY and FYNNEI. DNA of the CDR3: TGTGCCAGCAGCGGCTCCCGGGCGGGGAACACCGGGGAGCTGTTTTTT. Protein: CASSGSRAGNTGELFF.

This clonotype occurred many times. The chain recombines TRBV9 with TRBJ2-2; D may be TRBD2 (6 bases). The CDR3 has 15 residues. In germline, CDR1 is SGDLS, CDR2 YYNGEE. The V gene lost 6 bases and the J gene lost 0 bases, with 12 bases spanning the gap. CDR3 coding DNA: TGTGCCAGCAAGGCGGGGAACGCGAACACCGGGGAGCTGTTTTTT. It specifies CASKAGNANTGELFF.

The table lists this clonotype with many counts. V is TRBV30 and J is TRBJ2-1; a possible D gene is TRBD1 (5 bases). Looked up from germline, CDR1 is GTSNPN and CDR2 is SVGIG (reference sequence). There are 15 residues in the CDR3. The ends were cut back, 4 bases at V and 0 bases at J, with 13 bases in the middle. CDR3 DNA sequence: TGTGCCTGGAAGGGGTTCCTCAGCTCCTACAATGAGCAGTTCTTC. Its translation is CAWKGFLSSYNEQFF.

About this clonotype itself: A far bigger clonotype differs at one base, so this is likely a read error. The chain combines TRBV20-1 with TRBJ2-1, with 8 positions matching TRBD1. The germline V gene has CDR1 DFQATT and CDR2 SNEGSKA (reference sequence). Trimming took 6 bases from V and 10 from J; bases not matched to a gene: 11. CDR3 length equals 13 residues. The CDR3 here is CSAPGDRTYEQFF. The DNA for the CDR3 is TGCAGTGCACCGGGGGACAGGACCTACGAGCAGTTCTTC.

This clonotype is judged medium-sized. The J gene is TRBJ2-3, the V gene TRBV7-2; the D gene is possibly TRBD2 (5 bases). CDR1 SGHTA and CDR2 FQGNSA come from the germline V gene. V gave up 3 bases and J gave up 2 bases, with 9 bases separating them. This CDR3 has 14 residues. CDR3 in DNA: TGTGCCAGCAGCTTTAACGGGGACACAGATACGCAGTATTTT. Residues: CASSFNGDTDTQYF.

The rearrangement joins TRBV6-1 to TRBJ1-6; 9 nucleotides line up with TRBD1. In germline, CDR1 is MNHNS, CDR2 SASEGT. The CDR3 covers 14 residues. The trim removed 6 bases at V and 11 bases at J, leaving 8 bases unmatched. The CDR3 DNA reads TGTGCCAGCAGGGGGGGACAGGGTCGAACACCCCTCCACTTT. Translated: CASRGGQGRTPLHF.

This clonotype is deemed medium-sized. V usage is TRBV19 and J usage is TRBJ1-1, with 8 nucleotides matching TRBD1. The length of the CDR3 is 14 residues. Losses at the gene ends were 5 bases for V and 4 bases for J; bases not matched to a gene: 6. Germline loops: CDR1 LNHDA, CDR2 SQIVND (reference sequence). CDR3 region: CASSGTGAFTEAFF. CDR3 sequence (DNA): TGTGCCAGTAGTGGGACAGGCGCTTTCACTGAAGCTTTCTTT.

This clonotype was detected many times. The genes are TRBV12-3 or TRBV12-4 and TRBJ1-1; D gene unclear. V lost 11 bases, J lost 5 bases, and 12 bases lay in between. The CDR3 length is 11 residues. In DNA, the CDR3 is TGTGCCCTCAGCGGAGGGACTGAAGCTTTCTTT. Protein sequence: CALSGGTEAFF.

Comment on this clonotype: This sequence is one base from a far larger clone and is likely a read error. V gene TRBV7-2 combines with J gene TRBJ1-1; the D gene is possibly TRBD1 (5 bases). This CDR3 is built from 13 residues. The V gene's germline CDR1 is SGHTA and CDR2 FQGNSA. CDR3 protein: CASSLGTTTEAYF. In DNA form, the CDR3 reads TGTGCCAGCAGCTTAGGGACAACGACTGAAGCTTACTTT. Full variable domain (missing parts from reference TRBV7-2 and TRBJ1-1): GAGVSQSPSNKVTEKGKDVELRCDPISGHTALYWYRQSLGQGLEFLIYFQGNSAPDKSGLPSDRFSAERTGGSVSTLTIQRTQQEDSAVYLCASSLGTTTEAYFGQGTRLTVV.

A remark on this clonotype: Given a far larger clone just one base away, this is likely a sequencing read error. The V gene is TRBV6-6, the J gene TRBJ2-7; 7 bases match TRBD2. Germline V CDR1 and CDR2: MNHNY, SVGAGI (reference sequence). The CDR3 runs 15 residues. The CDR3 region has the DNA TGTACCATCAATCTACCAGGGCGGGGGTCAGGGGAGCAGTACTTC. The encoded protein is CTINLPGRGSGEQYF.

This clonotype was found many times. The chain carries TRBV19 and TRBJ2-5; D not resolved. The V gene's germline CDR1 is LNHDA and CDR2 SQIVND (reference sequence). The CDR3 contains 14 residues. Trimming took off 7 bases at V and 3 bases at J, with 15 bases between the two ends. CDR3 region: CASTPRNAEETQYF. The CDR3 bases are TGTGCCAGTACCCCGAGGAATGCAGAAGAGACCCAGTACTTC.

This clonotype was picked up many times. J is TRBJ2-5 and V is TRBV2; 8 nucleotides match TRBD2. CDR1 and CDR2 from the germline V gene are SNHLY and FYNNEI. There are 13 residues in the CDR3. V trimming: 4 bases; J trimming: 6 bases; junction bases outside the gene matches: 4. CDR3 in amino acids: CASSAGGEKTQYF. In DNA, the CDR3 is TGTGCCAGCAGTGCCGGGGGGGAAAAGACCCAGTACTTC.

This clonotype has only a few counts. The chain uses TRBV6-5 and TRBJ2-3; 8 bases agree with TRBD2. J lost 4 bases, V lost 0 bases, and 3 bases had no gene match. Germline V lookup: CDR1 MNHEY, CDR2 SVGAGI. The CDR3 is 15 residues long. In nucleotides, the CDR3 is TGTGCCAGCAGTTACTCTGCCGGGGGGGCAGATACGCAGTATTTT. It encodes CASSYSAGGADTQYF.

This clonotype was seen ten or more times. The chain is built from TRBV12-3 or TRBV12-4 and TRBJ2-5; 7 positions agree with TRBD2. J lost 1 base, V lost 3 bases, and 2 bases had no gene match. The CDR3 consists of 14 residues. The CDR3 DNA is TGTGCCAGCAGTTTTGAGCGGGGCCAAGAGACCCAGTACTTC. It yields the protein CASSFERGQETQYF.

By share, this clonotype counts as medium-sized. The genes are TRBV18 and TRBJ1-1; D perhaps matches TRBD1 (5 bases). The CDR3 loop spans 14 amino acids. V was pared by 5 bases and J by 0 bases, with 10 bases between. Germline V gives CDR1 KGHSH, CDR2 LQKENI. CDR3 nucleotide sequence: TGTGCCAGCTCAACGACAGCGATGAACACTGAAGCTTTCTTT. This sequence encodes CASSTTAMNTEAFF.

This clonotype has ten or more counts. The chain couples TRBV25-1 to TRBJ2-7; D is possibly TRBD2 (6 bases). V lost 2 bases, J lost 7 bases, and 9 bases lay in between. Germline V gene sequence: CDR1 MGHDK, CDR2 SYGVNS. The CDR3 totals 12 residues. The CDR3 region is CASSEIGREQYF. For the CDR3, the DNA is TGTGCCAGCAGTGAAATAGGGAGGGAGCAGTACTTC.

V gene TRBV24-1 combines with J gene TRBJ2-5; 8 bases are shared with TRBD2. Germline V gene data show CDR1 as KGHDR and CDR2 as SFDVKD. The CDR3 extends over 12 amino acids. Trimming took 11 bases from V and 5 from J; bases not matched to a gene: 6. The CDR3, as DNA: TGTGCCAGCGGGGGGACCCAGGAGACCCAGTACTTC. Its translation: CASGGTQETQYF.

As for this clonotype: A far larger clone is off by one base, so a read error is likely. The CDR3 loop is CASSLQGGTDTQYF. The CDR3 DNA reads as TGTGCCAGCAGCTTACAGGGGGGCACAGATACGCAGTATTTT. The chain employs TRBV6-5 and TRBJ2-3; 8 bases map to TRBD1. The length of the CDR3 is 14 residues. Germline trimming cut 6 bases from V and 1 base from J; bases unmatched to any gene: 3. Germline values: CDR1 MNHEY, CDR2 SVGAGI.

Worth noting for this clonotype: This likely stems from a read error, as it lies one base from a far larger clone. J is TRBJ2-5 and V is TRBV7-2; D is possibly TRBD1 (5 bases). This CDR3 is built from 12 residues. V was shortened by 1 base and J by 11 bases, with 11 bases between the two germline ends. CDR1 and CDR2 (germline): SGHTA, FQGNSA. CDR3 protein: CASSLVKQEQYF. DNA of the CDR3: TGTGCCAGCAGCTTAGTCAAACAGGAGCAGTACTTC.

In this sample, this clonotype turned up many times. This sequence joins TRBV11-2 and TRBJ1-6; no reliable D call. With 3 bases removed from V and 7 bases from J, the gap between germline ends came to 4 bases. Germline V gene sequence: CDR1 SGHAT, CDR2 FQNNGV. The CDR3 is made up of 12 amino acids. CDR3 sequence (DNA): TGTGCCAGCAGCTTGGGGAATTCACCCCTCCACTTT. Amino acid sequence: CASSLGNSPLHF.

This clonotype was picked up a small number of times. CDR3 DNA sequence: TGTGCCAGCAGCGTACGAAGGGATGAGCAGTTCTTC. Its protein product is CASSVRRDEQFF. This rearrangement joins TRBV9 to TRBJ2-1; D gene ambiguous. This CDR3 spans 12 amino acids. The germline V gene has CDR1 SGDLS and CDR2 YYNGEE. Deletions cut 1 base from V and 8 bases from J, with 7 bases between.

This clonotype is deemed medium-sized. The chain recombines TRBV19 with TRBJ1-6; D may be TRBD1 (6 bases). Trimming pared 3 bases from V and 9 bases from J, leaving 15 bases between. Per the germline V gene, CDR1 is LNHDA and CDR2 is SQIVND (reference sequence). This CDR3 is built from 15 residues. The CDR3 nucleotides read TGTGCCAGTAGTATCGGGGGACAACCAGCTTCACCCCTCCACTTT. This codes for CASSIGGQPASPLHF. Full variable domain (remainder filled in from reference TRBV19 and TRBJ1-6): DGGITQSPKYLFRKEGQNVTLSCEQNLNHDAMYWYRQDPGQGLRLIYYSQIVNDFQKGDIAEGYSVSREKKESFPLTVTSAQKNPTAFYLCASSIGGQPASPLHFGNGTRLTVT.

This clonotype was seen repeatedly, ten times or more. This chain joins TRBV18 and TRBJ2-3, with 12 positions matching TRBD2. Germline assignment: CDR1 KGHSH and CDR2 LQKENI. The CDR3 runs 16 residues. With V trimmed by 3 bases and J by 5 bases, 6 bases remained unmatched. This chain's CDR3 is CASSPLAGGPGDTQYF. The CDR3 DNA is TGTGCCAGCTCACCCCTAGCGGGGGGGCCCGGAGATACGCAGTATTTT.

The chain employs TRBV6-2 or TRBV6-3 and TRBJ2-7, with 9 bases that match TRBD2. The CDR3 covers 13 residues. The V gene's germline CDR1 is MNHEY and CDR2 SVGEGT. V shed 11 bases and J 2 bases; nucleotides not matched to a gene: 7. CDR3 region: CASRASGAYEQYF. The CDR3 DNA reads TGTGCCTCTCGCGCTAGCGGGGCCTACGAGCAGTACTTC.

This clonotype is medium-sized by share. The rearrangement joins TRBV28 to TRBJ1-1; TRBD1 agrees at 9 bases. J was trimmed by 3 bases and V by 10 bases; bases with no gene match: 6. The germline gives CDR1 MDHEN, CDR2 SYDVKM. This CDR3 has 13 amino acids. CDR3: CAIDRGVDTEAFF. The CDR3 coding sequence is TGTGCCATCGACAGGGGGGTGGACACTGAAGCTTTCTTT.

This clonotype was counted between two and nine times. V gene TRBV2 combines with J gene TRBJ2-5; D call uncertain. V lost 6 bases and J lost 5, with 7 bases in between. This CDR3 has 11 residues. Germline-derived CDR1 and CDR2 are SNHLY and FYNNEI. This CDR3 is CASRGWETQYF. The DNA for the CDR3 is TGTGCCAGCAGGGGGTGGGAGACCCAGTACTTC.

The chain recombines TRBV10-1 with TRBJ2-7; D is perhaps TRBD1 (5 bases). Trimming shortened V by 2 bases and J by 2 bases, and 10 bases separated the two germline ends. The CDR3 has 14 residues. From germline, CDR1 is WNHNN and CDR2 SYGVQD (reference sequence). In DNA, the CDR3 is TGCGCCAGCAGTGAGATAGGGGCGACCTACGAGCAGTACTTC. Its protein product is CASSEIGATYEQYF.

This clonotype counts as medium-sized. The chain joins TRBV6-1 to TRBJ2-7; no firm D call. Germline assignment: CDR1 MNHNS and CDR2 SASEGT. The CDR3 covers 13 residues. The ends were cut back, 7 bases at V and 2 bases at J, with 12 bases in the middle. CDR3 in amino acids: CASKLTAAYEQYF. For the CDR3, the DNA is TGTGCCAGCAAACTTACTGCTGCCTACGAGCAGTACTTC.

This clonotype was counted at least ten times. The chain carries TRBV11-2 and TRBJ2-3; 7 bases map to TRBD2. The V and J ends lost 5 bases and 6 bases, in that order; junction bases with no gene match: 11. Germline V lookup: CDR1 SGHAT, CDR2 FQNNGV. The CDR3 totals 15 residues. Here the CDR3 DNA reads TGTGCCAGCAGCCCAGAGAGCGGGGCGAAGGATACGCAGTATTTT. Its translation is CASSPESGAKDTQYF.